This TCR beta chain was sequenced for a study of PD-1 blockade in classical Hodgkin lymphoma. Study summary: Patients were given intravenous nivolumab, 3 mg/kg, every 2 weeks. Broader study findings: Patients who responded completely had about the same baseline diversity as newly diagnosed patients. Researchers reported that CD4+ TCR diversity, though not CD8+, rose significantly by C4D1.

All the patients suffered relapse after autologous stem cell transplantation, and brentuximab vedotin exposure differed. Patients had relapsed/refractory classical Hodgkin lymphoma with complete response, partial response or progressive disease as best response. The table came from immunoSEQ multiplex PCR; TCRdb's copy has only in-frame clones and leaves some out. The sample yields over 35,000 clones, about 90% seen once. On this clone itself: The antigen is unknown.

V lost 5 bases, J lost 3 bases, and 14 bases stayed unmatched. The germline V gene encodes CDR1 SEHNR and CDR2 FQNEAQ (reference sequence). This CDR3 has 17 residues. The TCR was taken from a human donor with classical Hodgkin lymphoma. V gene TRBV7-9 combines with J gene TRBJ1-1; the match to TRBD1 covers 8 bases. Material: peripheral blood mononuclear cells (PBMCs), obtained at baseline. In DNA, the CDR3 is TGTGCCAGCAGCCCCCCCAGGGGGCGGGGTACGGACACTGAAGCTTTCTTT. Amino acids: CASSPPRGRGTDTEAFF.